These T cell receptor beta chains were read from a single sample in a study of blood T cell repertoires in COVID-19. Sequencing was performed with immunoSEQ multiplex PCR; in TCRdb, only in-frame clones are kept and a portion is missing. Among 50,000 to 70,000 clones listed, over 75% were seen once. Sequenced sample: peripheral blood. These receptors were collected from a human donor with active COVID-19. The donor label of this sample is uncertain. Both conserved end residues are part of each CDR3. D genes are given only for firm matches. Some rows mark clone size as missing; the rest say once, few, many or name a class of expanded clone.

size	V	D	J	DNA	CDR3
NA	TRBV6-5	NA	TRBJ1-3	TGTGCCAGCAGTTACTCAGCCGGGTCCGGAAACACCATATATTTT	CASSYSAGSGNTIYF
NA	TRBV5-6	NA	TRBJ2-1	TGTGCCAGCAGCTTGGTTGGGGGCAGGAACGAGCAGTTCTTC	CASSLVGGRNEQFF
NA	TRBV28	TRBD1	TRBJ1-2	TGTGCCAGCAGCGACAGGGTGAATGGCTACACCTTC	CASSDRVNGYTF
NA	TRBV19	TRBD2	TRBJ2-3	TGTGCCAGTAGTGGTAGCGGGGGGGGTTCAGATACGCAGTATTTT	CASSGSGGGSDTQYF
NA	TRBV19	TRBD1	TRBJ2-1	TGTGCCAGTAGTCTAGACAGGGTGGCCTACAATGAGCAGTTCTTC	CASSLDRVAYNEQFF
NA	TRBV6-5	TRBD1	TRBJ1-4	TGTGCCAGCACTATACAGGGACAGGCCGGAAAACTGTTTTTT	CASTIQGQAGKLFF
NA	TRBV5-1	NA	TRBJ2-7	TGCGCCAGCAGCTTGGGTCAGACACCCTACGAGCAGTACTTC	CASSLGQTPYEQYF
once	TRBV5-1	NA	TRBJ1-1	TGCGCCAGCAGCTTTGGAACCCTCGGTGTCCCCGGGGGCACTGAAGCTTTCTTT	CASSFGTLGVPGGTEAFF
NA	TRBV12-2	NA	TRBJ2-6	TGTGCAAGTCGCTCAGCAGAACAGGGGGCGCGTGGGGCCAACGTCCTGACTTTC	CASRSAEQGARGANVLTF
NA	TRBV5-4	TRBD1	TRBJ2-5	TGTGCCAGCAGCTTGAGCCAGACAGGGGGTGAGACCCAGTACTTC	CASSLSQTGGETQYF
NA	TRBV5-5	NA	TRBJ2-2	TGTGCCAGCAGCCCCCTGGGGGAGGACCCCACCGGGGAGCTGTTTTTT	CASSPLGEDPTGELFF
NA	TRBV5-1	TRBD2	TRBJ2-1	TGCGCCAGCAGCTCGCGACTAGCGGGGGGCCCCAGCGATGAGCAGTTCTTC	CASSSRLAGGPSDEQFF
NA	TRBV27	TRBD2	TRBJ2-7	TGTGCCAGCAGCCCTCCTGGGACTAACAGCCTGGGTTCTAACGAGCAGTACTTC	CASSPPGTNSLGSNEQYF
NA	TRBV28	NA	TRBJ2-2	TGTGCCAGCAGTTTATGGGGCCCCGGGGAGCTGTTTTTT	CASSLWGPGELFF
NA	TRBV2	TRBD1	TRBJ2-1	TGTGCCAGCAGAACCTACACAGGGGGCGCCCCCAATGAGCAGTTCTTC	CASRTYTGGAPNEQFF
NA	TRBV11-1	TRBD2	TRBJ2-7	TGTGCCAGCAGCTCGCAGTCGGGAGGCTATAAGCAGTACTTC	CASSSQSGGYKQYF
NA	TRBV5-1	NA	TRBJ1-1	TGCGCCAGCAGCTTCGCACAGGGATTGAACACTGAAGCTTTCTTT	CASSFAQGLNTEAFF
once	TRBV14	NA	TRBJ2-3	TGTGCCAGCAGCCAAGGCAGGCACACAGATACGCAGTATTTT	CASSQGRHTDTQYF
NA	TRBV5-1	NA	TRBJ1-6	TGCGCCAGCAGCTTGGAGCCCCAACAGTATTCACCCCTCCACTTT	CASSLEPQQYSPLHF
NA	TRBV5-8	TRBD1	TRBJ1-3	TGTGCCAGCAGCAGAGCACAGGGGGCAAGGCTCTATGGAAACACCATATATTTT	CASSRAQGARLYGNTIYF
NA	TRBV29-1	NA	TRBJ2-2	TGCAGCGTTCGCTACGGGAACACCGGGGAGCTGTTTTTT	CSVRYGNTGELFF
NA	TRBV7-6	TRBD2	TRBJ2-7	TGTGCCAGCAGCTCAGCGGGAGGGGATGAGCAGTACTTC	CASSSAGGDEQYF
NA	TRBV9	TRBD1	TRBJ1-4	TGTGCCAGCAGCACTGGACAGGGGGCAATTGAAAAACTGTTTTTT	CASSTGQGAIEKLFF
NA	TRBV7-8	TRBD1	TRBJ1-5	TGTGCCAGCAGCACTCGGGACAGGGGGCGACGTGGCAATCAGCCCCAGCATTTT	CASSTRDRGRRGNQPQHF
NA	TRBV9	TRBD1	TRBJ1-1	TGTGCCAGCAGCGTAGTCGACCGGGACAGGGGCCCGAGCACTGAAGCTTTCTTT	CASSVVDRDRGPSTEAFF
NA	TRBV7-3	NA	TRBJ2-3	TGTGCCAGCAGCTTACTCCCGGCAGGAGGGCGAGATACGCAGTATTTT	CASSLLPAGGRDTQYF
NA	TRBV15	TRBD1	TRBJ2-2	TGTGCCACCAGCAGAACACCCGGGACAGGGTTTCTTGGAGGGGAGCTGTTTTTT	CATSRTPGTGFLGGELFF
NA	TRBV5-4	TRBD1	TRBJ1-1	TGTGCCAGCAGTATACCGGGACAGCTGAACACTGAAGCTTTCTTT	CASSIPGQLNTEAFF
NA	TRBV7-3	TRBD1	TRBJ1-6	TGTGCCAGCAGGGGGACAGTAGCCTCACCCCTCCACTTT	CASRGTVASPLHF
NA	TRBV5-1	TRBD2	TRBJ2-3	TGCGCCAGCAGCTTGGCCAAACTAGCGGGGAGCGATGGTACGCAGTATTTT	CASSLAKLAGSDGTQYF
NA	TRBV11-3	NA	TRBJ2-1	TGTGCCAGCAGCTTAGGAGGGATTGCCTACAATGAGCAGTTCTTC	CASSLGGIAYNEQFF
NA	TRBV6-5	NA	TRBJ1-2	TGTGCCAGCAGTTACGCGGGGGGCTGGAGTGGCTACACCTTC	CASSYAGGWSGYTF
NA	TRBV3-1/TRBV3-2	NA	TRBJ1-4	TGTGCCAGCAGCCAAAAAACCCCGCAGGCGAGAACTAATGAAAAACTGTTTTTT	CASSQKTPQARTNEKLFF
few	TRBV30	NA	TRBJ1-2	TGTGCCTGGACTCTCAGCGGGGCGCCCTATGGCTACACCTTC	CAWTLSGAPYGYTF
few	TRBV28	TRBD1	TRBJ1-5	TGTGCCAGCAGAGACGTTGACAGGGGTAATCAGCCCCAGCATTTT	CASRDVDRGNQPQHF
NA	TRBV29-1	TRBD1	TRBJ2-2	TGCAGCGTTGTAGGGACAGGGCCGAACACCGGGGAGCTGTTTTTT	CSVVGTGPNTGELFF
NA	TRBV6-2/TRBV6-3	NA	TRBJ1-2	TGTGCCAGCAGTGGCAGGGCCTATGGCTACACCTTC	CASSGRAYGYTF
NA	TRBV10-3	TRBD2	TRBJ2-3	TGTGCCATCAGTGAGACCTGGGCGGGGGACCACCATACGCAGTATTTT	CAISETWAGDHHTQYF
NA	TRBV5-1	NA	TRBJ1-1	TGCGCCAGCAGCTTTGACACGATGAACACTGAAGCTTTCTTT	CASSFDTMNTEAFF
NA	TRBV5-6	TRBD2	TRBJ2-7	TGTGCCAGCAGCTTGTCAGCGGGAGTTCCCTACGAGCAGTACTTC	CASSLSAGVPYEQYF